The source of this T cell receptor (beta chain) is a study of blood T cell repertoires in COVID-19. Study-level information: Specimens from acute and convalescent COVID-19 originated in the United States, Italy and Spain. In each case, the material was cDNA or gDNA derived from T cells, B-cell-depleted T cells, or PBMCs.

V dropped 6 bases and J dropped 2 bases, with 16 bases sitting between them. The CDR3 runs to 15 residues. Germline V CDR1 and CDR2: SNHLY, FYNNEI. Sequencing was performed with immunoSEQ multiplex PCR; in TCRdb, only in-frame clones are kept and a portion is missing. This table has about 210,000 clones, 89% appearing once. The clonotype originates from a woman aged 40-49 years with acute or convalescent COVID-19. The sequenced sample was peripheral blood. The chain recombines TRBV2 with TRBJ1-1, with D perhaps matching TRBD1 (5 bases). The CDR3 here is CASRLYRDFNTEAFF. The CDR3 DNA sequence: TGTGCCAGCAGGTTATATCGGGACTTTAACACTGAAGCTTTCTTT.